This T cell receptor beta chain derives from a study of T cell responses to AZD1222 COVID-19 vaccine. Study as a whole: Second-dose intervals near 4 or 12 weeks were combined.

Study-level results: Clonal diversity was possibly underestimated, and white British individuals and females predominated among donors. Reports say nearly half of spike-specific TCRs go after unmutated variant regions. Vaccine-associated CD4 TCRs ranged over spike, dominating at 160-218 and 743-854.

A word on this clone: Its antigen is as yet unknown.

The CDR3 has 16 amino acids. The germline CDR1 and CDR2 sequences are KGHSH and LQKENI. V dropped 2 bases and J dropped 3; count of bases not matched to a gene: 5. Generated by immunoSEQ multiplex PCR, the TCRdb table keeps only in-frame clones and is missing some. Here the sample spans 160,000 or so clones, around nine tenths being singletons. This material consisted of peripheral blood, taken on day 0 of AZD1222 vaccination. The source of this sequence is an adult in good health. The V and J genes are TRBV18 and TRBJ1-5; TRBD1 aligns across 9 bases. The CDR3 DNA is TGTGCCAGCTCACCAAACGGACAGGGGAACAATCAGCCCCAGCATTTT. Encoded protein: CASSPNGQGNNQPQHF.